These 23 T cell receptor beta chains share one sample of origin, sequenced in a study of cytomegalovirus exposure and HLA in healthy donors. The primer mix had 60 Vbeta and 13 Jbeta primers. Generated by immunoSEQ multiplex PCR, the TCRdb table keeps only in-frame clones and is missing some. The sample consists of about 160,000 clones, just under 80% of them appearing once. Sequencing input: PBMCs. The receptors were sampled from a young man in good health and CMV-seronegative.

This clone showed up just a few times. The V and J genes are TRBV7-3 and TRBJ2-1, with 9 nucleotides matching TRBD1. Trimming took 5 bases from V and 0 from J; bases not matched to a gene: 5. The CDR3 has 16 amino acids. CDR1 and CDR2 (germline): SGHTA, FQGTGA. The DNA of the CDR3 is TGTGCCAGCAGCCCACGGACAGGGGCCTCCTACAATGAGCAGTTCTTC. Translated, it gives CASSPRTGASYNEQFF.

V and J are TRBV10-3 and TRBJ2-1, with D perhaps matching TRBD2 (6 bases). The length of the CDR3 is 15 residues. Germline assignment: CDR1 ENHRY and CDR2 SYGVKD. Trimming stripped 0 bases from V and 5 bases from J, with 11 bases between. CDR3 sequence reads: CAISESGGKNNEQFF. CDR3 sequence (DNA): TGTGCCATCAGTGAGTCTGGCGGGAAGAACAATGAGCAGTTCTTC.

The chain recombines TRBV2 with TRBJ2-2; TRBD1 matches 9 bases. The CDR3 is 15 amino acids. Germline CDR1 SNHLY, CDR2 FYNNEI. Trimming took 4 bases from V and 6 from J; bases not matched to a gene: 6. Written as DNA, the CDR3 is TGTGCCAGCAGTGGACCGGGACAGGGTGCCGGGGAGCTGTTTTTT. Its protein is CASSGPGQGAGELFF. The variable domain in full, with the rest retrieved from reference TRBV2 and TRBJ2-2, is EPEVTQTPSHQVTQMGQEVILRCVPISNHLYFYWYRQILGQKVEFLVSFYNNEISEKSEIFDDQFSVERPDGSNFTLKIRSTKLEDSAMYFCASSGPGQGAGELFFGEGSRLTVL.

This clone was detected only a few times. CDR3 nucleotides: TGTGCCAGCAGCTTAACAGGGGATAAAGAGACCCAGTACTTC. Protein sequence: CASSLTGDKETQYF. The chain has TRBV7-2 and TRBJ2-5; 7 nucleotides agree with TRBD1. The CDR3 is made up of 14 amino acids. V dropped 2 bases and J dropped 3; count of bases not matched to a gene: 3. Germline lookup yields CDR1 SGHTA and CDR2 FQGNSA.

This clone was seen a few times. The chain couples TRBV7-2 to TRBJ2-1; D not certain. The CDR3 totals 13 residues. Germline V gene lookup returns CDR1 SGHTA and CDR2 FQGNSA. Trimming shortened V by 11 bases and J by 0 bases, and 11 bases separated the two germline ends. This CDR3 is CALRPLSYNEQFF. Written as DNA, the CDR3 is TGTGCCTTGCGCCCCCTCTCCTACAATGAGCAGTTCTTC.

The chain is built from TRBV30 and TRBJ2-5; TRBD2 might be the D (6 bases). The CDR3 length is 14 residues. The V end was cut by 1 base, the J end by 5 bases, with 14 bases between. CDR1 is GTSNPN and CDR2 is SVGIG in the germline V gene (reference sequence). For the CDR3, the DNA is TGTGCCTGGAGTGGACTAGGGGTTGACGAGACCCAGTACTTC. This encodes CAWSGLGVDETQYF.

A word on this clone: Other DNA variants within this sample encode the same CDR3. This sequence joins TRBV5-1 and TRBJ2-3; TRBD1 aligns across 7 bases. Looked up from germline, CDR1 is SGHRS and CDR2 is YFSETQ. The trim removed 2 bases at V and 1 base at J, leaving 7 bases unmatched. The CDR3 covers 16 residues. In nucleotides, the CDR3 is TGCGCCAGCAGCTTCGCGTACAGGGGTGGCACAGATACGCAGTATTTT. Protein product: CASSFAYRGGTDTQYF.

The chain carries TRBV30 and TRBJ2-7; D is undetermined. V was pared by 3 bases and J by 1 base, with 10 bases between. The germline gives CDR1 GTSNPN, CDR2 SVGIG (reference sequence). CDR3 length equals 13 residues. The CDR3 protein is CAWRDTPSYEQYF. The CDR3 DNA sequence: TGTGCCTGGAGAGACACCCCGTCCTACGAGCAGTACTTC.

The chain couples TRBV30 to TRBJ1-4; D unclear. Per the germline V gene, CDR1 is GTSNPN and CDR2 is SVGIG (reference sequence). With 3 bases removed from V and 8 bases from J, the gap between germline ends came to 13 bases. The CDR3 runs to 13 residues. This CDR3 is CAWSDSEEEKLFF. DNA for the CDR3: TGTGCCTGGAGCGACTCAGAGGAGGAAAAACTGTTTTTT.

The chain carries TRBV6-5 and TRBJ1-1, with 10 bases fitting TRBD1. The CDR3 covers 13 residues. Unmatched junction bases numbered 4, after V lost 7 bases and J lost 5 bases. From germline, CDR1 is MNHEY and CDR2 SVGAGI. For the CDR3, the DNA is TGTGCCAGCAAAGACAGGGGGCCGACTGAAGCTTTCTTT. Its translation is CASKDRGPTEAFF.

This clone was recorded a few times. The chain joins TRBV28 to TRBJ1-4, with 7 bases matching TRBD1. Trimming took 4 bases from V and 2 from J; bases not matched to a gene: 4. Germline-derived CDR1 and CDR2 are MDHEN and SYDVKM. There are 15 residues in the CDR3. The CDR3 DNA reads TGTGCCAGCAGTTCCGAGGGGGCGACTAATGAAAAACTGTTTTTT. Translated: CASSSEGATNEKLFF.

CDR3 DNA sequence: TGTGCCAGCTCACGTGACAGGGTCCACGAGCAGTACTTC. It translates to CASSRDRVHEQYF. The genes are TRBV18 and TRBJ2-7; the match to TRBD1 covers 7 bases. The V gene's germline CDR1 is KGHSH and CDR2 LQKENI. This CDR3 comprises 13 residues. V trimming: 4 bases; J trimming: 5 bases; junction bases outside the gene matches: 5.

A few counts support this clone. This chain uses TRBV7-9 with TRBJ2-6; 9 bases agree with TRBD1. Germline CDR1 is SEHNR and CDR2 is FQNEAQ (reference sequence). The trim removed 5 bases at V and 3 bases at J, leaving 5 bases unmatched. This CDR3 comprises 16 residues. The CDR3 here is CASSAGQGNGANVLTF. For the CDR3, the DNA is TGTGCCAGCAGCGCGGGACAGGGCAATGGGGCCAACGTCCTGACTTTC.

The chain links TRBV28 to TRBJ2-1; tentative D call: TRBD1 (5 bases). The CDR3 length is 14 residues. CDR1 and CDR2 (germline): MDHEN, SYDVKM. V lost 5 bases and J 7 bases, leaving 15 bases between the germline ends. The CDR3 region has the DNA TGTGCCAGCAGTCCCGAGACAGCACCAAATGAGCAGTTCTTC. Amino acid sequence: CASSPETAPNEQFF.

The rearrangement links TRBV6-5 to TRBJ1-1, with TRBD1 identical over 8 bases. The CDR3 sequence is 16 residues long. Germline CDR1 is MNHEY and CDR2 is SVGAGI. The ends lost 0 bases at V and 2 bases at J; junction bases unmatched: 5. Written as DNA, the CDR3 is TGTGCCAGCAGTTACTCCGGACAGGGTCTCAACACTGAAGCTTTCTTT. Encoded protein: CASSYSGQGLNTEAFF.

The gene calls are TRBV20-1 and TRBJ1-1; TRBD1 aligns across 8 bases. This CDR3 region has 11 residues. Germline lookup yields CDR1 DFQATT and CDR2 SNEGSKA (reference sequence). V was pared by 3 bases and J by 10 bases, with 4 bases of the junction left unmatched. CDR3 bases: TGCAGTGCTAGCAGGGGGCGCGGAGCTTTCTTT. Its translation is CSASRGRGAFF.

The chain is built from TRBV15 and TRBJ2-1; perhaps TRBD2 as D (5 bases). Germline V lookup: CDR1 LNHNV, CDR2 YYDKDF (reference sequence). There are 15 residues in the CDR3. The V end lost 4 bases, the J end lost 3 bases, and 13 bases lay between the germline ends. CDR3 sequence: CATSNPSGNYNEQFF. DNA for the CDR3: TGTGCCACCAGCAATCCGAGCGGAAACTACAATGAGCAGTTCTTC.

This rearrangement joins TRBV30 to TRBJ1-5; TRBD1 might be the D (6 bases). Germline CDR1 GTSNPN, CDR2 SVGIG (reference sequence). The V gene lost 5 bases and the J gene lost 3 bases, with 11 bases spanning the gap. The CDR3 contains 13 residues. The CDR3 is CAWGGQPNQPQHF. CDR3 in DNA: TGTGCCTGGGGCGGACAGCCCAATCAGCCCCAGCATTTT.

This sequence joins TRBV5-4 and TRBJ1-2; possible D gene TRBD1, 6 bases. There are 14 residues in the CDR3. Germline lookup yields CDR1 SGHNT and CDR2 YYREEE (reference sequence). V shed 3 bases and J shed 2 bases, with 11 bases lying between them. In DNA form, the CDR3 reads TGTGCCAGCAGCTCCGGACAGAAGAACTATGGCTACACCTTC. This translates into CASSSGQKNYGYTF.

V usage is TRBV5-1 and J usage is TRBJ1-3, with 9 bases lining up with TRBD1. With 0 bases clipped from V and 1 base from J, the junction kept 2 bases outside the gene matches. In germline, CDR1 is SGHRS, CDR2 YFSETQ. CDR3 size: 16 residues. CDR3 DNA sequence: TGCGCCAGCAGCTTGGGGGACAGGGTTTCTGGAAACACCATATATTTT. Its translation: CASSLGDRVSGNTIYF.

The chain has TRBV7-8 and TRBJ2-3; D unclear. The CDR3 loop spans 15 amino acids. Germline V gives CDR1 SGHVS, CDR2 FQNEAQ. The ends were cut back, 1 base at V and 4 bases at J, with 12 bases in the middle. The DNA for the CDR3 is TGTGCCAGCAGCTTAGAAAACCCCCAGGCAGATACGCAGTATTTT. Protein: CASSLENPQADTQYF.

J is TRBJ2-1 and V is TRBV27, with 9 bases identical to TRBD2. With V trimmed by 2 bases and J by 4 bases, 3 bases remained unmatched. Germline V gene sequence: CDR1 MNHEY, CDR2 SMNVEV (reference sequence). The CDR3 is made up of 15 amino acids. CDR3 nucleotide sequence: TGTGCCAGCAGTTTAAGGCGGGAGGGATACAATGAGCAGTTCTTC. Its translation is CASSLRREGYNEQFF.

The CDR3 here is CAISGENYGYTF. Written as DNA, the CDR3 is TGTGCCATCAGTGGAGAGAACTATGGCTACACCTTC. V is TRBV10-3 and J is TRBJ1-2; D is uncertain. Germline CDR1 is ENHRY and CDR2 is SYGVKD. V dropped 4 bases and J dropped 2 bases, with 5 bases sitting between them. The CDR3 has 12 amino acids.